This T cell receptor beta chain was sequenced in a study of CD8+ T cells in alopecia areata. Background on the study: Treated patients were scored for severity by percent of scalp affected. Whole-study findings and limits: For patients receiving tofacitinib, scalp clonality and expanded CD8+ clones among the top 100 significantly decreased.

This CDR3 contains 14 residues. V was shortened by 7 bases and J by 0 bases, with 14 bases between the two germline ends. Germline V gene data show CDR1 as SQVTM and CDR2 as ANQGSEA. Note on this clone: Antigen specificity is unknown.

The authors extracted RNA and reverse transcribed it into cDNA as the sequencing template. Some clones are missing from TCRdb's copy, which holds only in-frame ones; the method was immunoSEQ multiplex PCR. The sample has under 350,000 clones, roughly 60% seen once. Sample treatment: oral pan-JAK inhibitor, 5-10 mg twice daily. Investigators sorted PBMCs to obtain both CD4+ and CD8+ T cells. The receptor was isolated from a human donor with alopecia areata. The chain recombines TRBV29-1 with TRBJ2-3; D gene unclear. The input for sequencing was CD4+ T cells sorted from blood, taken at week 24, from a patient treated with tofacitinib. For the CDR3, the DNA is TGCAGCGCCGCGACGGCCGGAAGCACAGATACGCAGTATTTT. This translates into CSAATAGSTDTQYF.